The entry below describes one TCR beta chain. What it binds is unknown. The sample is drawn from a study of cytotoxic CD8 clonotypes in ibrutinib-treated CLL. As for the study in general: Patients attained some 25 partial and 2 complete responses; at median approximately 70 months, about 14 remained remitted while approximately 12 progressed. General study points: Samples were collected at differing times from sustained-remission and progressing patients. Public clonotypes were uncommon and contracted or stayed stable on treatment.

Genomic DNA in an amount of around 2 micrograms was extracted from cryopreserved PBMCs and used for the preparation of TCR beta libraries. The CDR3 contains 11 residues. V was shortened by 7 bases and J by 5 bases, with 9 bases between the two germline ends. Per germline, CDR1 SGDLS and CDR2 YYNGEE. Produced via immunoSEQ multiplex PCR; TCRdb's table is partial and in-frame only. Of about 130,000 clones in the sample, 75% to 85% were seen once. The sequenced sample was PBMCs, obtained after 12 months of ibrutinib treatment. The source is a human donor with chronic lymphocytic leukemia. The chain combines TRBV9 with TRBJ1-2; D is undetermined. CDR3 loop: CASWGIYGYTF. The CDR3 nucleotides read TGTGCCAGCTGGGGTATTTATGGCTACACCTTC.